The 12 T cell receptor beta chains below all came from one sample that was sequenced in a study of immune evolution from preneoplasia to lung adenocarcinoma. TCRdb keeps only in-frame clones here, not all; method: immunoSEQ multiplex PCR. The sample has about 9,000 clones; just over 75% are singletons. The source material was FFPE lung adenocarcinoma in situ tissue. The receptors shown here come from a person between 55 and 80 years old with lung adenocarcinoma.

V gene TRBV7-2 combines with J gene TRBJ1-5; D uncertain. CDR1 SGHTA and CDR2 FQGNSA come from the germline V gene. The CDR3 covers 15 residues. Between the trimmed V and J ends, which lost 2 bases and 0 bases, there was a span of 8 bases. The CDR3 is CASSLSPNSNQPQHF. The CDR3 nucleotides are TGTGCCAGCAGCTTATCCCCGAATAGCAATCAGCCCCAGCATTTT.

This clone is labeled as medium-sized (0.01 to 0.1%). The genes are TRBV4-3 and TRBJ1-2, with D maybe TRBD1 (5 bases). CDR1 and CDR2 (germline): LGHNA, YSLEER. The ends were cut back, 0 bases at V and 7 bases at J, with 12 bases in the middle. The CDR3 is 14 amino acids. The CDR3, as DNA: TGCGCCAGCAGCCAAGAGGCGGGGGTCCCTGGCTACACCTTC. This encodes CASSQEAGVPGYTF.

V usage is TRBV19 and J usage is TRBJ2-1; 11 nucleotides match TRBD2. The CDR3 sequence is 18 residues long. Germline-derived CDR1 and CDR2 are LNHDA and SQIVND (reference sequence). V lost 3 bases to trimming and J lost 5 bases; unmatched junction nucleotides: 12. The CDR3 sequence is CASSILSPLAGDHNEQFF. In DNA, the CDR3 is TGTGCCAGTAGTATCCTTTCCCCACTAGCGGGGGATCACAATGAGCAGTTCTTC.

The CDR3 is CASSLGQYNEQFF. As DNA, the CDR3 is TGTGCCAGCAGCCTGGGACAGTACAATGAGCAGTTCTTC. The chain combines TRBV7-3 with TRBJ2-1, with TRBD1 identical over 7 bases. Trimming took 5 bases from V and 4 from J; bases not matched to a gene: 2. Germline V CDR1 and CDR2: SGHTA, FQGTGA. The CDR3 is 13 amino acids. The variable domain in full, completed from reference TRBV7-3 and TRBJ2-1, reads GAGVSQTPSNKVTEKGKYVELRCDPISGHTALYWYRQSLGQGPEFLIYFQGTGAADDSGLPNDRFFAVRPEGSVSTLKIQRTERGDSAVYLCASSLGQYNEQFFGPGTRLTVL.

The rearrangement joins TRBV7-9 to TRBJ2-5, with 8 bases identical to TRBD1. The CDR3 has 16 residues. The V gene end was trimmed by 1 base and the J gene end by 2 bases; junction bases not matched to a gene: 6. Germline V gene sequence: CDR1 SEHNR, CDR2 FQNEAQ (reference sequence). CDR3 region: CASSLVDHRGQETQYF. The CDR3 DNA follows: TGTGCCAGCAGCTTAGTAGACCACAGGGGGCAAGAGACCCAGTACTTC. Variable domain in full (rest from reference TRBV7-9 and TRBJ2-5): DTGVSQNPRHKITKRGQNVTFRCDPISEHNRLYWYRQTLGQGPEFLTYFQNEAQLEKSRLLSDRFSAERPKGSFSTLEIQRTEQGDSAMYLCASSLVDHRGQETQYFGPGTRLLVL.

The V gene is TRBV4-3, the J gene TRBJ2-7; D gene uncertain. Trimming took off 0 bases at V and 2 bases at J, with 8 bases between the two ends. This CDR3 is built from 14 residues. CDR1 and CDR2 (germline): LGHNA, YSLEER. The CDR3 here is CASSQDPVAYEQYF. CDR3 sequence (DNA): TGCGCCAGCAGCCAAGACCCGGTCGCCTACGAGCAGTACTTC.

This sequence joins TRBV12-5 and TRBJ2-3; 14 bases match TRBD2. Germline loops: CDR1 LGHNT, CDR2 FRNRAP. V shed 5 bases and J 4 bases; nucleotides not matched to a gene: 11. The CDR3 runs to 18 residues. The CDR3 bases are TGTGCTAGTGGTAAAACCCAGGGACTAGCGGGGGAGTCAGATACGCAGTATTTT. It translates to CASGKTQGLAGESDTQYF.

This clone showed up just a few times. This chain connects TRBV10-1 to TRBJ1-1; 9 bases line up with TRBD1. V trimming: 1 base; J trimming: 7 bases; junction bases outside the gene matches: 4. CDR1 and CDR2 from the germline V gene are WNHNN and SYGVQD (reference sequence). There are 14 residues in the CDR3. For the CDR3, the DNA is TGCGCCAGCAGTGAGTACGGGACAGGGAGTGAAGCTTTCTTT. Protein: CASSEYGTGSEAFF.

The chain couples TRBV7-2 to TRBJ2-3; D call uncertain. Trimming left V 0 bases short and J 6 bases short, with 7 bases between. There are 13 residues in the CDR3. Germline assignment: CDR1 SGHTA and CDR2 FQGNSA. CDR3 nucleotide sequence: TGTGCCAGCAGCTTAGCAGGATCCGATACGCAGTATTTT. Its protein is CASSLAGSDTQYF. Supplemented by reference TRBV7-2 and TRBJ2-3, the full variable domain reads GAGVSQSPSNKVTEKGKDVELRCDPISGHTALYWYRQSLGQGLEFLIYFQGNSAPDKSGLPSDRFSAERTGGSVSTLTIQRTQQEDSAVYLCASSLAGSDTQYFGPGTRLTVL.

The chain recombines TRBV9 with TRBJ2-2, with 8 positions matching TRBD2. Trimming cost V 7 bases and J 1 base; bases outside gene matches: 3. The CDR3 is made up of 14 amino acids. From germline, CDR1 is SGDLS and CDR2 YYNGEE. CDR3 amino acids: CASGGLGNTGELFF. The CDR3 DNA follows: TGTGCCAGCGGGGGACTAGGGAACACCGGGGAGCTGTTTTTT.

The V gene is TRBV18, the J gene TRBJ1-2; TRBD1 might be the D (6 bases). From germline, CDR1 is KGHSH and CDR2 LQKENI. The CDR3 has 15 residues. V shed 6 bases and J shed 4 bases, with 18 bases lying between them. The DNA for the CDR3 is TGTGCCAGCTCCGCGCCGACAGGCGGCCGCTATGGCTACACCTTC. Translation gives CASSAPTGGRYGYTF.

DNA of the CDR3: TGTGCCTGGAGCTTACAGGGAAGAGGATCGCGGGAGCAGTTCTTC. Translating gives CAWSLQGRGSREQFF. This rearrangement joins TRBV30 to TRBJ2-1, with TRBD1 as a possible D gene (6 bases). CDR3 size: 15 residues. V was shortened by 3 bases and J by 10 bases, with 22 bases between the two germline ends. Germline CDR1 is GTSNPN and CDR2 is SVGIG (reference sequence).